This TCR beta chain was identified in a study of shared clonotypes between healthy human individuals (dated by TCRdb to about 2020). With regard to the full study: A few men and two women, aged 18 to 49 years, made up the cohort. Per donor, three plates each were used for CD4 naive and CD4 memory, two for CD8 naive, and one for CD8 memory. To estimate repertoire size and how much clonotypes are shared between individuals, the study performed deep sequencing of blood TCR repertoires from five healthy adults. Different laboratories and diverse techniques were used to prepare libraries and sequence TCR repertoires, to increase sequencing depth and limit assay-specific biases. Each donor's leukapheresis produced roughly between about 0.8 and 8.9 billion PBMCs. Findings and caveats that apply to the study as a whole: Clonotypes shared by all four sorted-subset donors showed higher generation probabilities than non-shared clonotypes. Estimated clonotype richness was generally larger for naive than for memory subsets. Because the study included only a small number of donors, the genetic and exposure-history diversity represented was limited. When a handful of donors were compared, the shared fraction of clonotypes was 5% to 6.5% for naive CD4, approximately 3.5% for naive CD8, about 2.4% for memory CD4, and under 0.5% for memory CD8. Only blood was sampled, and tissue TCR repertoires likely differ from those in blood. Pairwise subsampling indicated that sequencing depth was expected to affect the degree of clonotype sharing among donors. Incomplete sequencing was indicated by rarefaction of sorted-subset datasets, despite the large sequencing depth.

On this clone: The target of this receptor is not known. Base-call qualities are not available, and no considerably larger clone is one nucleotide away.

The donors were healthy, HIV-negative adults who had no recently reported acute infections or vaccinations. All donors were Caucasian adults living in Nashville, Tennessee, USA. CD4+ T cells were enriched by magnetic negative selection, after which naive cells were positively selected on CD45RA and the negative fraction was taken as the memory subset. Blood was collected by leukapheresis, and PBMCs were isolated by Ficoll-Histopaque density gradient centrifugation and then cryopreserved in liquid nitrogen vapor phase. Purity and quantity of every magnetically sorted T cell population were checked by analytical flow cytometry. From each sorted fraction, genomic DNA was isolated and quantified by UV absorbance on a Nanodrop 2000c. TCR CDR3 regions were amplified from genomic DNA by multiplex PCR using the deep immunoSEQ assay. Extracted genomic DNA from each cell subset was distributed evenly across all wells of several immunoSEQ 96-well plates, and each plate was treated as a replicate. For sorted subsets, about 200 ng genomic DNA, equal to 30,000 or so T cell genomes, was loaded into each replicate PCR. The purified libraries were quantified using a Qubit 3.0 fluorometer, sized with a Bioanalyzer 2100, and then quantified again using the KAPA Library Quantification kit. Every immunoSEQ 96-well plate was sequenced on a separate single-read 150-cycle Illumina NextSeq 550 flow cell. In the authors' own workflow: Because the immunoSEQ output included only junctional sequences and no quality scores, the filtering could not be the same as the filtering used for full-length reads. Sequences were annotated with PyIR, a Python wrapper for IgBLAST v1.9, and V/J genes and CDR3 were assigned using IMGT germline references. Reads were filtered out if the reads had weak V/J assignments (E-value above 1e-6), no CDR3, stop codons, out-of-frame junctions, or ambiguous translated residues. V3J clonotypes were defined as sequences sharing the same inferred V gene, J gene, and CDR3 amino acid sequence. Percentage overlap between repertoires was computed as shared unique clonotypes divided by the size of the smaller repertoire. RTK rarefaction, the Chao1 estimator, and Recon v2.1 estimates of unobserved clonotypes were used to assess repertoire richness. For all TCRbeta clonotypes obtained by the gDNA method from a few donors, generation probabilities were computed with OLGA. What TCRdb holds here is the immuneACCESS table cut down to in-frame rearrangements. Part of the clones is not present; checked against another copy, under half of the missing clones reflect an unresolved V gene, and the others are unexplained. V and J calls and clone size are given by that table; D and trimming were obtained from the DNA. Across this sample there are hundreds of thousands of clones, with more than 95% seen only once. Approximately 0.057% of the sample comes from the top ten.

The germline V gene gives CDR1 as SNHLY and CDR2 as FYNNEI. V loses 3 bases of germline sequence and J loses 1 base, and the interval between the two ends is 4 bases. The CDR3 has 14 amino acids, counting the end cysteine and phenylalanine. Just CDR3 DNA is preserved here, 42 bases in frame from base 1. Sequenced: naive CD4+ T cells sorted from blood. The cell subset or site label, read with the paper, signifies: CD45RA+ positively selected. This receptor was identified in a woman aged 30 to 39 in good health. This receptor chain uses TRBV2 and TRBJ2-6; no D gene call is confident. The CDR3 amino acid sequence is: CASSDQSGANVLTF. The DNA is TGTGCCAGCAGTGACCAGTCTGGGGCCAACGTCCTGACTTTC.